The 11 T cell receptor beta chains below were found in one sample sequenced in a study of early T cells in non-severe SARS-CoV-2 infection. TCRdb processed the 5' RACE reads anew with MiXCR; each CDR3 protein has one entry. This sample carries some 36,000 distinct CDR3 sequences, less than 8% of them seen once, and the ten largest clones take around 25%. Here the sequenced sample was whole blood, taken at baseline. Every receptor here comes from an adult who was a healthcare worker with PCR-confirmed SARS-CoV-2 infection or an uninfected control (not recorded which).

This clonotype has ten or more counts. The chain joins TRBV14 to TRBJ2-7; D possibly uses TRBD1 or TRBD2 (5 bases each). Trimming took 1 base from V and 6 from J, leaving 16 bases between them. The germline CDR1 and CDR2 sequences are SGHDN and FVKESK. CDR3 length: 15 amino acids. The CDR3 loop reads CASSQVWGNRFEQYF. CDR3 nucleotide sequence: TGTGCCAGCAGCCAAGTTTGGGGGAACCGGTTCGAGCAGTACTTC.

The chain recombines TRBV7-9 with TRBJ2-1, with 8 positions matching TRBD2. The CDR3 length is 16 residues. Germline-derived CDR1 and CDR2 are SEHNR and FQNEAQ (reference sequence). J gave up 5 bases and V 5 bases, and 11 bases lay outside the gene matches. The CDR3 reads CASSRGGGRTDNEQFF. The CDR3 DNA reads TGTGCCAGCAGCCGCGGAGGCGGGAGGACGGACAATGAGCAGTTCTTC.

This clonotype was observed a handful of times. The CDR3 loop reads CAISEGTGGASTDTQYF. The DNA of the CDR3 is TGTGCCATCAGTGAGGGCACTGGCGGAGCTAGCACAGATACGCAGTATTTT. The chain links TRBV10-3 to TRBJ2-3; D ambiguous. The V and J ends lost 2 bases and 0 bases respectively, with 15 bases between them. Germline CDR1 reads ENHRY; CDR2 reads SYGVKD. The CDR3 spans 17 residues.

The V gene is TRBV27, the J gene TRBJ2-1; D is uncertain. Trimming took off 3 bases at V and 3 bases at J, with 9 bases between the two ends. The CDR3 runs to 14 residues. In germline, CDR1 is MNHEY, CDR2 SMNVEV (reference sequence). The CDR3 DNA reads TGTGCCAGCAGTTTCTCGGACCTCTACAATGAGCAGTTCTTC. Its protein product is CASSFSDLYNEQFF.

J is TRBJ2-7 and V is TRBV5-1, with D hard to call. The CDR3 has 15 amino acids. V lost 0 bases and J 6 bases, leaving 16 bases between the germline ends. Germline V gene sequence: CDR1 SGHRS, CDR2 YFSETQ. The CDR3 nucleotides are TGCGCCAGCAGCTTGGGGTACGGCCTCCTATCCGAGCAGTACTTC. The encoded protein is CASSLGYGLLSEQYF.

This clonotype showed up just a few times. The V call is TRBV13, the J call TRBJ1-2; 7 nucleotides match TRBD1. V lost 1 base, J lost 3 bases, and 8 bases stayed unmatched. Germline-derived CDR1 and CDR2 are PRHDT and FYEKMQ (reference sequence). The CDR3 runs 16 residues. DNA of the CDR3: TGTGCCAGCAGCTTAGCGACAGGGTCGATTGACTATGGCTACACCTTC. It translates to CASSLATGSIDYGYTF. The variable domain in full, with the rest retrieved from reference TRBV13 and TRBJ1-2, is AAGVIQSPRHLIKEKRETATLKCYPIPRHDTVYWYQQGPGQDPQFLISFYEKMQSDKGSIPDRFSAQQFSDYHSELNMSSLELGDSALYFCASSLATGSIDYGYTFGSGTRLTVV.

This clonotype turned up a few times. The rearrangement joins TRBV28 to TRBJ2-1; D is perhaps TRBD1 or TRBD2 (5 bases each). Germline V gives CDR1 MDHEN, CDR2 SYDVKM. With 3 bases removed from V and 2 bases from J, the gap between germline ends came to 11 bases. The CDR3 spans 15 residues. In nucleotides, the CDR3 is TGTGCCAGCAGTTTCCGACGGGGACCCTACAATGAGCAGTTCTTC. It is translated as CASSFRRGPYNEQFF.

This chain joins TRBV12-3 or TRBV12-4 and TRBJ2-2; D might be TRBD1 (7 bases). The CDR3 spans 14 residues. With 6 bases removed from V and 7 bases from J, the gap between germline ends came to 15 bases. The chain's CDR3 is CASRRGTARGELFF. CDR3 DNA: TGTGCCAGCAGACGGGGGACAGCCCGCGGGGAGCTGTTTTTT.

The gene calls are TRBV10-1 and TRBJ2-5, with TRBD2 identical over 10 bases. Germline values: CDR1 WNHNN, CDR2 SYGVQD (reference sequence). Germline trimming cut 3 bases from V and 4 bases from J; bases unmatched to any gene: 8. This CDR3 is 16 amino acids long. CDR3 coding DNA: TGCGCCAGCAGTGAAGGGAGCGGGAGGGCGAGAGAGACCCAGTACTTC. Its protein is CASSEGSGRARETQYF.

This clonotype was recorded a few times. CDR3 in DNA: TGTGCCAGCAGCTTGACAGGGGACGAGCAGTACTTC. Translating gives CASSLTGDEQYF. The chain uses TRBV7-9 and TRBJ2-7, with 8 bases identical to TRBD1. The CDR3 is 12 amino acids. The V segment lost 3 bases and the J segment 5 bases; nucleotides outside the gene matches: 0. Germline loops: CDR1 SEHNR, CDR2 FQNEAQ (reference sequence). The whole variable domain, remainder taken from reference TRBV7-9 and TRBJ2-7, is DTGVSQNPRHKITKRGQNVTFRCDPISEHNRLYWYRQTLGQGPEFLTYFQNEAQLEKSRLLSDRFSAERPKGSFSTLEIQRTEQGDSAMYLCASSLTGDEQYFGPGTRLTVT.

This clonotype has only a few counts. V usage is TRBV11-2 and J usage is TRBJ2-3; 8 nucleotides match TRBD2. Germline CDR1 and CDR2: SGHAT and FQNNGV. The CDR3 totals 19 residues. The V gene end was trimmed by 3 bases and the J gene end by 1 base; junction bases not matched to a gene: 15. The CDR3 spells CASSLGFTGTSMGTDTQYF. The CDR3 nucleotides are TGTGCCAGCAGCTTGGGATTTACCGGGACTAGTATGGGCACAGATACGCAGTATTTT.